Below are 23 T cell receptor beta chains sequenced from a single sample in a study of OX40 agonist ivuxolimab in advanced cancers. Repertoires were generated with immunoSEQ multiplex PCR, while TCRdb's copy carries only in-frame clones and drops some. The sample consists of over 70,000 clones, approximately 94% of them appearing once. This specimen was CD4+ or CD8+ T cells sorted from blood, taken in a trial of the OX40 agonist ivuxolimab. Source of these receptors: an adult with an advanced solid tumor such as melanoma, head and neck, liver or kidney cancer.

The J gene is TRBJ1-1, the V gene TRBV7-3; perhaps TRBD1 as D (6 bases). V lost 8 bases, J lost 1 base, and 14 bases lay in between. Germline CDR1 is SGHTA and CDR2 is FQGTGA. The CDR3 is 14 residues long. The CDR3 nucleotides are TGTGCCAGCCGATCCCGGGACACGAACACTGAAGCTTTCTTT. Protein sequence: CASRSRDTNTEAFF.

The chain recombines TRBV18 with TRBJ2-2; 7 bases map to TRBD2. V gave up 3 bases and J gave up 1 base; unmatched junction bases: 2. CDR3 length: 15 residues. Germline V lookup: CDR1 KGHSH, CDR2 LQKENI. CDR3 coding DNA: TGTGCCAGCTCACCTGGCGGGGGGAACACCGGGGAGCTGTTTTTT. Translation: CASSPGGGNTGELFF.

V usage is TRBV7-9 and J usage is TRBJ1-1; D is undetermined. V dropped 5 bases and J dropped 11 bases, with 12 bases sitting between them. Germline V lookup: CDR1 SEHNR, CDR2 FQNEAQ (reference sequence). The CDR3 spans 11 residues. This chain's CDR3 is CASSLPADAFF. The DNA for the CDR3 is TGTGCCAGCAGCCTGCCAGCCGACGCTTTCTTT.

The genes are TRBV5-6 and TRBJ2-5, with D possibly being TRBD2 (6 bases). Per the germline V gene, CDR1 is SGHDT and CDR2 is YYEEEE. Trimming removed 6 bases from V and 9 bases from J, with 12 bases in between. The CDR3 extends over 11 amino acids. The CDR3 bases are TGTGCCAGCACCGCGGGACGGGCCCAGTACTTC. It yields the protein CASTAGRAQYF.

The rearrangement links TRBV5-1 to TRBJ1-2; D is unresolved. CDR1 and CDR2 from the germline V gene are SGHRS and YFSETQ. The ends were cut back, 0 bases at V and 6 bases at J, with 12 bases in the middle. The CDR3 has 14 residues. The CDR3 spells CASSLVSMVDGYTF. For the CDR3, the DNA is TGCGCCAGCAGCTTGGTGTCAATGGTAGATGGCTACACCTTC.

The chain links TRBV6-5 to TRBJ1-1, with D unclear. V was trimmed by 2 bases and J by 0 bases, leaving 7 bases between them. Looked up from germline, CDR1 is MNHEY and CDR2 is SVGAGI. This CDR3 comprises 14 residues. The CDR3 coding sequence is TGTGCCAGCAGTTACGGCATAATGAACACTGAAGCTTTCTTT. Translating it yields CASSYGIMNTEAFF.

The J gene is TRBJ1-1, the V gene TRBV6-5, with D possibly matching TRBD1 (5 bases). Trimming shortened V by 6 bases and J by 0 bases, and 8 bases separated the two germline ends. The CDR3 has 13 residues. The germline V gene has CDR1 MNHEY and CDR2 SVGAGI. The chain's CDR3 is CASRMGVNTEAFF. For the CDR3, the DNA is TGTGCCAGCAGGATGGGGGTGAACACTGAAGCTTTCTTT.

The CDR3: CASSLASPGYTF. The CDR3 DNA sequence: TGTGCCAGCAGCTTAGCGTCACCCGGCTACACCTTC. The chain uses TRBV13 and TRBJ1-2; D unclear. The CDR3 runs 12 residues. Germline V gives CDR1 PRHDT, CDR2 FYEKMQ (reference sequence). The V end was cut by 1 base, the J end by 8 bases, with 8 bases between.

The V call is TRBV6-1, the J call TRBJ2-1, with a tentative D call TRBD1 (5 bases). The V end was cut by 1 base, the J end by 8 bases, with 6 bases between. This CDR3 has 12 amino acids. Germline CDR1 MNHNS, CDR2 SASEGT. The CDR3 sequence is CASSEVGDEQFF. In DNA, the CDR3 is TGTGCCAGCAGTGAAGTAGGGGATGAGCAGTTCTTC.

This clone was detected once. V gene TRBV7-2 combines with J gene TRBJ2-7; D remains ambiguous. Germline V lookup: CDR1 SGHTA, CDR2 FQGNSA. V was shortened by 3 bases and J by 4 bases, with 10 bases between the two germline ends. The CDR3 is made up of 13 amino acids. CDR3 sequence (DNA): TGTGCCAGCAGCTTCTGGGTGGGATACGAGCAGTACTTC. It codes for CASSFWVGYEQYF.

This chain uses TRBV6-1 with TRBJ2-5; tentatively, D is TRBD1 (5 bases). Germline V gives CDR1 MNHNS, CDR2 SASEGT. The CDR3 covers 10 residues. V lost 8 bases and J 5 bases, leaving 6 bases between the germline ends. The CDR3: CASPGETQYF. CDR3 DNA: TGTGCCAGCCCAGGGGAGACCCAGTACTTC.

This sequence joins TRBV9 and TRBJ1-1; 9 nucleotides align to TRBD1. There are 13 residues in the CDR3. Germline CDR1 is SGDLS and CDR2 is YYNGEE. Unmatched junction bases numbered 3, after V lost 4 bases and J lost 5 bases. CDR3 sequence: CASSTGGATEAFF. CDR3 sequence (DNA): TGTGCCAGCAGCACAGGGGGCGCGACTGAAGCTTTCTTT.

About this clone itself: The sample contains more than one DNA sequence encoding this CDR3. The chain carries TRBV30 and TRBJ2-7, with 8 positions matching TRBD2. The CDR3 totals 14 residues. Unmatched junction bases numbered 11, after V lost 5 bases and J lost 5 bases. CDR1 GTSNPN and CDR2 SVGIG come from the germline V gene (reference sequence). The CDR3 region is CAWGGAGGAHEQYF. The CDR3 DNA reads TGTGCCTGGGGGGGGGCGGGAGGAGCTCACGAGCAGTACTTC.

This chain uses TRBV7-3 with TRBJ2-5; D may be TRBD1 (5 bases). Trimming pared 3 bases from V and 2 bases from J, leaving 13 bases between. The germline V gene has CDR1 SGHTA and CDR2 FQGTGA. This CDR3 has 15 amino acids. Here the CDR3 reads CASSFQGTGQETQYF. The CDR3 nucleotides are TGTGCCAGCAGCTTTCAGGGTACCGGACAAGAGACCCAGTACTTC.

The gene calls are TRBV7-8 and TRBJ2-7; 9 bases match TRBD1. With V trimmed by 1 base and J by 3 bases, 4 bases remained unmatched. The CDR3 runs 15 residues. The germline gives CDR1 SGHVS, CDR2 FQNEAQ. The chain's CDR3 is CASSLDPGQGYEQYF. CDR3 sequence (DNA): TGTGCCAGCAGCTTAGACCCGGGACAGGGCTACGAGCAGTACTTC.

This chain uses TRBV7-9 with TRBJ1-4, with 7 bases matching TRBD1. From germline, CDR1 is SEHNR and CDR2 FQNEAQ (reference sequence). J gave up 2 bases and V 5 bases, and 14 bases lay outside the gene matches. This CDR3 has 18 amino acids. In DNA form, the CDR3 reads TGTGCCAGCAGCCCCCCCCTGACAGGGCAAAGGACTAATGAAAAACTGTTTTTT. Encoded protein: CASSPPLTGQRTNEKLFF. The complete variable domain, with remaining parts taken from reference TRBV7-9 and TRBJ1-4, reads DTGVSQNPRHKITKRGQNVTFRCDPISEHNRLYWYRQTLGQGPEFLTYFQNEAQLEKSRLLSDRFSAERPKGSFSTLEIQRTEQGDSAMYLCASSPPLTGQRTNEKLFFGSGTQLSVL.

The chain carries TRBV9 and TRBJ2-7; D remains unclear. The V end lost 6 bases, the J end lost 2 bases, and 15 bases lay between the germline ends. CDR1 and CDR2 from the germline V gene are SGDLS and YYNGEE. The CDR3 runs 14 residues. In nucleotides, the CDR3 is TGTGCCAGCACCCAGGCCCCTGGGGCCTACGAGCAGTACTTC. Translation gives CASTQAPGAYEQYF.

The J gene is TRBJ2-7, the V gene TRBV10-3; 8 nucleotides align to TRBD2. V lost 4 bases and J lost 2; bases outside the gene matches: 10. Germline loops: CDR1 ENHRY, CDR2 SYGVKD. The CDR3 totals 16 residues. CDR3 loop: CAISGSPTAGAYEQYF. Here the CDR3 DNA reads TGTGCCATCAGTGGGTCCCCCACAGCGGGGGCCTACGAGCAGTACTTC.

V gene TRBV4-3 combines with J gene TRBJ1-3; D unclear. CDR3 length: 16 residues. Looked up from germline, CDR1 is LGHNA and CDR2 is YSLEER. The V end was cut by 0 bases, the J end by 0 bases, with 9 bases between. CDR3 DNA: TGCGCCAGCAGCCAAGATCAGGTTCTCTCTGGAAACACCATATATTTT. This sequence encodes CASSQDQVLSGNTIYF.

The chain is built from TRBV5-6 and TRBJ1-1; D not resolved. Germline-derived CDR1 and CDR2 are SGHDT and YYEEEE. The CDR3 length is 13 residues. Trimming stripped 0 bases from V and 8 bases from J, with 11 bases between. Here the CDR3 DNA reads TGTGCCAGCAGCTTGGGGTCGGGGTACGAAGCTTTCTTT. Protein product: CASSLGSGYEAFF. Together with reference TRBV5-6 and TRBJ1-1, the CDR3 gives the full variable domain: DAGVTQSPTHLIKTRGQQVTLRCSPKSGHDTVSWYQQALGQGPQFIFQYYEEEERQRGNFPDRFSGHQFPNYSSELNVNALLLGDSALYLCASSLGSGYEAFFGQGTRLTVV.

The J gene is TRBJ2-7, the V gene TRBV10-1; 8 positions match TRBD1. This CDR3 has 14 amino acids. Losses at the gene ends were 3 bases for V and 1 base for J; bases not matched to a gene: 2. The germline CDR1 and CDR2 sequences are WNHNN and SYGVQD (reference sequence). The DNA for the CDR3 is TGCGCCAGCAGTGACCGACAGGGGTCCTACGAGCAGTACTTC. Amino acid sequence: CASSDRQGSYEQYF.

CDR3 loop: CASSLQGYSNQPQHF. In DNA, the CDR3 is TGCGCCAGCAGCTTGCAGGGATATAGCAATCAGCCCCAGCATTTT. The V gene is TRBV5-1, the J gene TRBJ1-5; D possibly corresponds to TRBD1 (5 bases). This CDR3 comprises 15 residues. V was cut by 1 base and J by 0 bases, with 8 bases left in between. The V gene's germline CDR1 is SGHRS and CDR2 YFSETQ.

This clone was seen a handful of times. The CDR3 DNA is TGTGCCTACTCAGGGGTGCGGAACACTGAAGCTTTCTTT. As protein: CAYSGVRNTEAFF. The rearrangement uses TRBV11-2 and TRBJ1-1; possibly TRBD1 for D (6 bases). This CDR3 region has 13 residues. Trimming took off 11 bases at V and 1 base at J, with 14 bases between the two ends. CDR1 is SGHAT, CDR2 FQNNGV, per germline.